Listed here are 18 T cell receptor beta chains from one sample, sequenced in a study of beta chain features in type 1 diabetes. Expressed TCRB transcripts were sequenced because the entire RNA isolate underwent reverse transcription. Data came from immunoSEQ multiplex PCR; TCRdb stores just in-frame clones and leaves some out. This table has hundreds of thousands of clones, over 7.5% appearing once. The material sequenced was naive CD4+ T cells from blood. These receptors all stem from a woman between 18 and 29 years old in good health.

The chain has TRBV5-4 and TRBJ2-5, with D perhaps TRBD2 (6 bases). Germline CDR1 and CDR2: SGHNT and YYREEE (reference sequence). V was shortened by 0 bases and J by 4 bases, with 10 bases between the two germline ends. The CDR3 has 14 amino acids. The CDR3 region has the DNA TGTGCCAGCAGCTTGGGCGGGGCTCGAGAGACCCAGTACTTC. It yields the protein CASSLGGARETQYF.

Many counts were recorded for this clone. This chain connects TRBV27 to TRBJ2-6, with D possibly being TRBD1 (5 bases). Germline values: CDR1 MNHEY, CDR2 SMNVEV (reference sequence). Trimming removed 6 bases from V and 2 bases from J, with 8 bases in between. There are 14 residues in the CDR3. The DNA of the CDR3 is TGTGCCAGCAGCAGGGTTCCTGGGGCCAACGTCCTGACTTTC. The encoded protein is CASSRVPGANVLTF. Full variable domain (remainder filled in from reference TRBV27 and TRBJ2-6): EAQVTQNPRYLITVTGKKLTVTCSQNMNHEYMSWYRQDPGLGLRQIYYSMNVEVTDKGDVPEGYKVSRKEKRNFPLILESPSPNQTSLYFCASSRVPGANVLTFGAGSRLTVL.

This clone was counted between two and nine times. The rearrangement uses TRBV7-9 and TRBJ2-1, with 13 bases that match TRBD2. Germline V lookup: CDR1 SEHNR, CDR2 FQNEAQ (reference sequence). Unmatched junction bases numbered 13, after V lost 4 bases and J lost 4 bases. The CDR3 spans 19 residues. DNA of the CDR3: TGTGCCAGCAGCTCCAGACCCGGGACTAGCGGGGCCAAATACAATGAGCAGTTCTTC. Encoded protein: CASSSRPGTSGAKYNEQFF.

CDR3 in DNA: TGTGCCAGCAGGATGACTAGCGGGGCCAGGAATGAGCAGTTCTTC. This sequence encodes CASRMTSGARNEQFF. The chain links TRBV6-1 to TRBJ2-1, with 11 bases aligning to TRBD2. The CDR3 consists of 15 residues. V shed 6 bases and J 7 bases; nucleotides not matched to a gene: 8. Germline V gives CDR1 MNHNS, CDR2 SASEGT.

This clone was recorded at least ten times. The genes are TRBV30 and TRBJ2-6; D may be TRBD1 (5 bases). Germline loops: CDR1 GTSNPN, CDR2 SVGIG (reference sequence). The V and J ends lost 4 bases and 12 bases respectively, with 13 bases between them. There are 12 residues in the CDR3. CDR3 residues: CAWKSGRGVLTF. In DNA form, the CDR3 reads TGTGCCTGGAAATCAGGGCGAGGCGTCCTGACTTTC. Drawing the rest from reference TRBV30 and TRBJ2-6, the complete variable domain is SQTIHQWPATLVQPVGSPLSLECTVEGTSNPNLYWYRQAAGRGLQLLFYSVGIGQISSEVPQNLSASRPQDRQFILSSKKLLLSDSGFYLCAWKSGRGVLTFGAGSRLTVL.

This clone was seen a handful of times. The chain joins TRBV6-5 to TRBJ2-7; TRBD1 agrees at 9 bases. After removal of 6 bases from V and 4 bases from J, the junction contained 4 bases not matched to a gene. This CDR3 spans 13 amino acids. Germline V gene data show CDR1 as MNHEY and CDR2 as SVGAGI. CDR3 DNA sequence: TGTGCCAGCAGCGCCGACAGGGGGTACGAGCAGTACTTC. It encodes CASSADRGYEQYF.

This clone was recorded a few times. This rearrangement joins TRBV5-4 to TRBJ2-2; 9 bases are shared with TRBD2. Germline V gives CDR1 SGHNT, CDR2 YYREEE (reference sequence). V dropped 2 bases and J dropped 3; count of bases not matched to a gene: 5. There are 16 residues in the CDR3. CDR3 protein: CASSFLAGTDTGELFF. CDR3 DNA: TGTGCCAGCAGCTTCCTAGCGGGAACTGACACCGGGGAGCTGTTTTTT.

CDR3 DNA: TGTGCCAGCAGCTTAGTGGGGGGGACTAGCGGGAGTTCCGAGCAGTACTTC. This gives the protein CASSLVGGTSGSSEQYF. V usage is TRBV7-8 and J usage is TRBJ2-7; 14 nucleotides line up with TRBD2. V was pared by 1 base and J by 6 bases, with 8 bases of the junction left unmatched. Germline V lookup: CDR1 SGHVS, CDR2 FQNEAQ. CDR3 length equals 17 residues.

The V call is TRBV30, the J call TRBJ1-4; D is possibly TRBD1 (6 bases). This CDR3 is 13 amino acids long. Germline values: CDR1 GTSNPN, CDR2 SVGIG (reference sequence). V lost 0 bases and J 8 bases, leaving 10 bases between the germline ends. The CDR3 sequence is CAWSVGGGEKLFF. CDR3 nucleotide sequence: TGTGCCTGGAGTGTAGGGGGAGGGGAAAAACTGTTTTTT.

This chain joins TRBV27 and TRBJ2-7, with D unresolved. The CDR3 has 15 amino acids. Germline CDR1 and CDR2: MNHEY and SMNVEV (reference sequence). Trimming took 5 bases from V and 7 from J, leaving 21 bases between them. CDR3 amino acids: CASSLHSARPREQYF. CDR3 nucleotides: TGTGCCAGCAGTCTACATTCGGCCCGACCCAGGGAGCAGTACTTC.

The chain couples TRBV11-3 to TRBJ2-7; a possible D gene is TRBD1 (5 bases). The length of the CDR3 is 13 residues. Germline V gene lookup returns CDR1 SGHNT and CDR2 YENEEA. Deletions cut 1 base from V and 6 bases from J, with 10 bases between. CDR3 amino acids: CASSLGQGFEQYF. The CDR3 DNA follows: TGTGCCAGCAGCTTAGGTCAGGGTTTCGAGCAGTACTTC.

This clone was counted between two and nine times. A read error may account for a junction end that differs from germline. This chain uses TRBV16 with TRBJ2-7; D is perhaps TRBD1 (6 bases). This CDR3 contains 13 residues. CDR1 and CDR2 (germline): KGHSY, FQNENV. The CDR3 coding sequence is TGTGCCAGCAGCCAATCAGCGCAGGGGTTCCACTTCTTC. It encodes CASSQSAQGFHFF.

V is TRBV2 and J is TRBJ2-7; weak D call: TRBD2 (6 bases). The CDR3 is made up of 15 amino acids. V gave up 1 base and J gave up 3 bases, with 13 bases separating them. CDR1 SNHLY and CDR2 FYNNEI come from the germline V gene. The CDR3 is CASSEDSGVSYEQYF. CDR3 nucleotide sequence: TGTGCCAGCAGTGAAGATTCGGGGGTCAGCTACGAGCAGTACTTC.

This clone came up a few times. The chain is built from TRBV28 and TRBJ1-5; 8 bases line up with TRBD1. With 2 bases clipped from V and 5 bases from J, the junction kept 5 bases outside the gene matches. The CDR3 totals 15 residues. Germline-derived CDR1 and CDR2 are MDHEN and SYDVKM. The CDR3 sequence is CASSLDRGTYQPQHF. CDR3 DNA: TGTGCCAGCAGTTTAGACAGGGGTACCTATCAGCCCCAGCATTTT.

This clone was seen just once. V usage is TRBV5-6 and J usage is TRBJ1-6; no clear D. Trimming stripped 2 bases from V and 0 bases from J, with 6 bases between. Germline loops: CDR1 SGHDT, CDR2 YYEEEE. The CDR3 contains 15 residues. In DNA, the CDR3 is TGTGCCAGCAGCTTCCAGGTCTCCTATAATTCACCCCTCCACTTT. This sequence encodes CASSFQVSYNSPLHF.

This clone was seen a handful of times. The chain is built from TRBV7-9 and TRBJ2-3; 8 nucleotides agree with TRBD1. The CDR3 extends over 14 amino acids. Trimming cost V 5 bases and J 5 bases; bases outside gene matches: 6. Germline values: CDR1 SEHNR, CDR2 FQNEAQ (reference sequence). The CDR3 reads CASSLDRDRDTQYF. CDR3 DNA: TGTGCCAGCAGCCTGGACAGGGATAGAGATACGCAGTATTTT.

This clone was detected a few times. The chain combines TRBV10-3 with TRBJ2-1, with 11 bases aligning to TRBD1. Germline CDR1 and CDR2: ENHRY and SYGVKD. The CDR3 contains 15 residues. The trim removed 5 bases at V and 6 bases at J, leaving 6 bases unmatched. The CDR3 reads CAISSGTGGINEQFF. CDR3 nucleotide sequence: TGTGCCATCAGTTCCGGGACAGGGGGGATCAATGAGCAGTTCTTC.

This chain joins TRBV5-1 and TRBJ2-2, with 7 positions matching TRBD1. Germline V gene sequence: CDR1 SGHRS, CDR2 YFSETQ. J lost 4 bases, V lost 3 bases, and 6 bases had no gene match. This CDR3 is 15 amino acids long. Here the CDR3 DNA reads TGCGCCAGCAGCTCGGGACAGCGATCCACCGGGGAGCTGTTTTTT. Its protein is CASSSGQRSTGELFF.